The 25 T cell receptor beta chains below were found in one sample sequenced in a study of shared clonotypes between healthy human individuals. Using immunoSEQ multiplex PCR, the repertoire was profiled, and TCRdb retains in-frame clones only, with some absent. The table lists millions of clones, around 93% of them singletons. Positive CCR7 selection of CD45RO-negative cells yielded the naive CD8 cells, and terminally differentiated effector memory CD45RA+ cells were excluded. The sample taken for sequencing was naive CD8+ T cells from PBMCs. These receptors were obtained from a man aged 18 to 35 in good health. Some clones in this sample may be carry-over from other donors' samples.

The V and J genes are TRBV29-1 and TRBJ2-3; 9 bases agree with TRBD2. The CDR3 runs 12 residues. CDR1 and CDR2 from the germline V gene are SQVTM and ANQGSEA. V gave up 7 bases and J gave up 6 bases; unmatched junction bases: 5. CDR3 sequence: CSEGSGRDTQYF. For the CDR3, the DNA is TGCAGCGAGGGGAGCGGGAGGGATACGCAGTATTTT.

This clone was observed a few times. The chain has TRBV4-2 and TRBJ1-1; no reliable D call. The CDR3 contains 13 residues. Germline V CDR1 and CDR2: LGHNA, YNFKEQ. V was trimmed by 3 bases and J by 3 bases, leaving 8 bases between them. CDR3 sequence (DNA): TGTGCCAGCAGCCAGGCAAGAGACACTGAAGCTTTCTTT. It yields the protein CASSQARDTEAFF.

This chain connects TRBV19 to TRBJ2-1; the match to TRBD1 covers 9 bases. Germline trimming cut 6 bases from V and 9 bases from J; bases unmatched to any gene: 9. CDR1 is LNHDA and CDR2 is SQIVND in the germline V gene (reference sequence). CDR3 length: 14 residues. The CDR3 region has the DNA TGTGCCAGTAGCACGGACAGGGGAGCCCCTGAGCAGTTCTTC. The encoded protein is CASSTDRGAPEQFF.

CDR3 DNA sequence: TGTGCCAGCACCTTACCCTACGGATTTGAAAAACTGTTTTTT. This translates into CASTLPYGFEKLFF. The J gene is TRBJ1-4, the V gene TRBV5-8, with D unclear. The CDR3 is 14 amino acids. The germline V and J ends were trimmed by 6 bases and 7 bases, with 16 bases remaining between them. From germline, CDR1 is SGHTS and CDR2 YDEGEE.

The chain employs TRBV28 and TRBJ2-2; TRBD2 aligns across 11 bases. The V gene's germline CDR1 is MDHEN and CDR2 SYDVKM. The CDR3 extends over 19 amino acids. V was clipped by 3 bases and J by 3 bases; unmatched bases: 12. Here the CDR3 reads CASSFNPTSGSLDTGELFF. CDR3 coding DNA: TGTGCCAGCAGTTTTAACCCAACTAGCGGGAGTTTGGACACCGGGGAGCTGTTTTTT. Full variable domain (rest looked up from reference TRBV28 and TRBJ2-2): DVKVTQSSRYLVKRTGEKVFLECVQDMDHENMFWYRQDPGLGLRLIYFSYDVKMKEKGDIPEGYSVSREKKERFSLILESASTNQTSMYLCASSFNPTSGSLDTGELFFGEGSRLTVL.

Only a few counts were recorded for this clone. CDR3 nucleotide sequence: TGCACCAGCAGCCCATACGACAGGGCAGGCAATCAGCCCCAGCATTTT. It codes for CTSSPYDRAGNQPQHF. The chain employs TRBV1 and TRBJ1-5; the table's D call TRBD1 went unverified against the DNA. TRBV1 is a pseudogene locus. The CDR3 spans 16 residues.

This clone is a singleton in its sample. The V call is TRBV13, the J call TRBJ1-5; unclear D gene. V gave up 3 bases and J gave up 5 bases, with 14 bases separating them. The V gene's germline CDR1 is PRHDT and CDR2 FYEKMQ (reference sequence). CDR3 length: 15 amino acids. The CDR3: CASSLGLNRDQPQHF. The CDR3 nucleotides read TGTGCCAGCAGCTTGGGTCTTAACCGTGATCAGCCCCAGCATTTT.

On this clone: Additional DNA sequences in this sample encode the identical CDR3. CDR3: CASSFGPISYEQYF. CDR3 in DNA: TGTGCCAGCAGCTTCGGGCCGATCTCCTACGAGCAGTACTTC. The rearrangement links TRBV11-2 to TRBJ2-7; D gene uncertain. The V end lost 3 bases, the J end lost 0 bases, and 9 bases lay between the germline ends. Germline CDR1 is SGHAT and CDR2 is FQNNGV. This CDR3 has 14 residues.

CDR3 residues: CASSGGSPYEQYF. The CDR3 DNA reads as TGTGCCAGCAGCGGAGGATCCCCCTACGAGCAGTACTTC. The chain employs TRBV9 and TRBJ2-7; no clear D gene. Deletions cut 3 bases from V and 2 bases from J, with 9 bases between. This CDR3 is 13 amino acids long. Looked up from germline, CDR1 is SGDLS and CDR2 is YYNGEE.

This clone was seen more than once but under ten times. This chain joins TRBV6-6 and TRBJ1-1; 8 bases fit TRBD1. The CDR3 length is 14 residues. The germline gives CDR1 MNHNY, CDR2 SVGAGI (reference sequence). With V trimmed by 4 bases and J by 1 base, 2 bases remained unmatched. The CDR3 region is CASSSDRANTEAFF. The CDR3, as DNA: TGTGCCAGCAGTTCGGACAGGGCGAACACTGAAGCTTTCTTT.

This rearrangement joins TRBV28 to TRBJ2-1; 10 bases fit TRBD1. The CDR3 spans 15 residues. The junction had 5 bases not matched to a gene; V was cut back by 5 bases and J by 4 bases. Germline V gene sequence: CDR1 MDHEN, CDR2 SYDVKM. CDR3 region: CASSIWTGGYNEQFF. Written as DNA, the CDR3 is TGTGCCAGCAGTATCTGGACAGGGGGTTACAATGAGCAGTTCTTC. The whole variable domain, remainder taken from reference TRBV28 and TRBJ2-1, is DVKVTQSSRYLVKRTGEKVFLECVQDMDHENMFWYRQDPGLGLRLIYFSYDVKMKEKGDIPEGYSVSREKKERFSLILESASTNQTSMYLCASSIWTGGYNEQFFGPGTRLTVL.

V usage is TRBV7-9 and J usage is TRBJ2-7; a weak D match, TRBD2 (5 bases). The CDR3 covers 14 residues. Germline CDR1 is SEHNR and CDR2 is FQNEAQ (reference sequence). V dropped 6 bases and J dropped 4 bases, with 16 bases sitting between them. CDR3 loop: CASSYAEAGYEQYF. The DNA of the CDR3 is TGTGCCAGCAGTTACGCGGAGGCAGGATACGAGCAGTACTTC. The whole variable domain, filled in from reference TRBV7-9 and TRBJ2-7, reads DTGVSQNPRHKITKRGQNVTFRCDPISEHNRLYWYRQTLGQGPEFLTYFQNEAQLEKSRLLSDRFSAERPKGSFSTLEIQRTEQGDSAMYLCASSYAEAGYEQYFGPGTRLTVT.

As to this clone: The sample contains more than one DNA sequence encoding this CDR3. The chain couples TRBV9 to TRBJ2-1; TRBD2 agrees at 9 bases. The CDR3 totals 15 residues. V was pared by 0 bases and J by 3 bases, with 1 base of the junction left unmatched. Germline V gene data show CDR1 as SGDLS and CDR2 as YYNGEE. CDR3 sequence: CASSVVLAGYNEQFF. The CDR3 coding sequence is TGTGCCAGCAGCGTAGTACTAGCGGGCTACAATGAGCAGTTCTTC.

The chain uses TRBV28 and TRBJ2-7; the D is unclear. CDR1 and CDR2 from the germline V gene are MDHEN and SYDVKM. Trimming shortened V by 5 bases and J by 0 bases, and 17 bases separated the two germline ends. This CDR3 has 16 amino acids. Written as DNA, the CDR3 is TGTGCCAGCAGTCCCGACGGGCTGAGGAGCTCCTACGAGCAGTACTTC. Translation: CASSPDGLRSSYEQYF.

The chain uses TRBV7-9 and TRBJ2-5; D gene uncertain. The CDR3 totals 12 residues. Trimming left V 10 bases short and J 3 bases short, with 12 bases between. Germline V gene data show CDR1 as SEHNR and CDR2 as FQNEAQ (reference sequence). CDR3 bases: TGTGCCATCGCCGGAGTCGAAGAGACCCAGTACTTC. Its protein product is CAIAGVEETQYF.

This chain connects TRBV27 to TRBJ1-1; weak D call: TRBD1 (5 bases). This CDR3 has 14 amino acids. V lost 3 bases and J 7 bases, leaving 15 bases between the germline ends. Germline V lookup: CDR1 MNHEY, CDR2 SMNVEV (reference sequence). The CDR3 is CASSLRQGGSEAFF. CDR3 nucleotides: TGTGCCAGCAGTTTGCGGCAGGGAGGAAGTGAAGCTTTCTTT.

The chain carries TRBV7-9 and TRBJ2-1; TRBD2 matches 8 bases. The CDR3 totals 17 residues. Germline V gives CDR1 SEHNR, CDR2 FQNEAQ (reference sequence). J lost 0 bases, V lost 2 bases, and 6 bases had no gene match. The CDR3 is CASSLYSGASSYNEQFF. CDR3 sequence (DNA): TGTGCCAGCAGCTTATATAGCGGGGCGAGCTCCTACAATGAGCAGTTCTTC.

The chain couples TRBV27 to TRBJ1-2, with a weak D call TRBD1 (5 bases). CDR3 length: 14 residues. Trimming cost V 4 bases and J 1 base, with 10 bases left between them. The germline gives CDR1 MNHEY, CDR2 SMNVEV (reference sequence). The CDR3 protein is CASSSSGFNYGYTF. The CDR3 DNA follows: TGTGCCAGCAGTTCTTCAGGGTTTAACTATGGCTACACCTTC.

The gene calls are TRBV4-1 and TRBJ2-1; 8 bases match TRBD2. Germline V gene sequence: CDR1 MGHRA, CDR2 YSYEKL. V lost 3 bases and J lost 8; bases outside the gene matches: 9. CDR3 length equals 15 residues. CDR3 sequence reads: CASSHSGSFLDEQFF. As DNA, the CDR3 is TGCGCCAGCAGCCACAGCGGGAGCTTCTTGGATGAGCAGTTCTTC.

The chain couples TRBV14 to TRBJ1-2; D not resolved. The V gene's germline CDR1 is SGHDN and CDR2 FVKESK. The CDR3 runs 15 residues. Deletions cut 4 bases from V and 0 bases from J, with 12 bases between. CDR3 protein: CASSPVHSANYGYTF. The CDR3 bases are TGTGCCAGCAGCCCTGTCCACTCAGCTAACTATGGCTACACCTTC.

The genes are TRBV7-9 and TRBJ1-1; D is undetermined. The V and J ends lost 1 base and 5 bases respectively, with 14 bases between them. CDR3 size: 15 residues. The germline V gene encodes CDR1 SEHNR and CDR2 FQNEAQ (reference sequence). The CDR3 bases are TGTGCCAGCAGCTTAGTCCGGACGGTCAAAACTGAAGCTTTCTTT. Encoded protein: CASSLVRTVKTEAFF. The variable domain in full, with the rest retrieved from reference TRBV7-9 and TRBJ1-1, is DTGVSQNPRHKITKRGQNVTFRCDPISEHNRLYWYRQTLGQGPEFLTYFQNEAQLEKSRLLSDRFSAERPKGSFSTLEIQRTEQGDSAMYLCASSLVRTVKTEAFFGQGTRLTVV.

A note on this clone: The same CDR3 is also encoded by other DNA sequences in this sample. The V and J genes are TRBV19 and TRBJ1-1; D call uncertain. The CDR3 is 13 residues long. V was clipped by 3 bases and J by 5 bases, with 10 bases between them. CDR1 is LNHDA and CDR2 is SQIVND in the germline V gene (reference sequence). The CDR3 reads CASSIDGETEAFF. The DNA for the CDR3 is TGTGCCAGTAGTATCGACGGGGAAACTGAAGCTTTCTTT.

J is TRBJ2-5 and V is TRBV4-1; D perhaps matches TRBD1 (6 bases). Germline V gene sequence: CDR1 MGHRA, CDR2 YSYEKL. V lost 1 base and J 2 bases, leaving 11 bases between the germline ends. This CDR3 is 15 amino acids long. Written as DNA, the CDR3 is TGCGCCAGCAGCCAAGGAAGCGGACAGCAAGAGACCCAGTACTTC. The encoded protein is CASSQGSGQQETQYF.

This sequence joins TRBV27 and TRBJ2-7; no definite D call. The V gene lost 5 bases and the J gene lost 0 bases, with 17 bases spanning the gap. CDR1 MNHEY and CDR2 SMNVEV come from the germline V gene (reference sequence). This CDR3 is 16 amino acids long. CDR3: CASSPTVRSPSYEQYF. DNA of the CDR3: TGTGCCAGCAGTCCCACTGTTCGATCCCCCTCCTACGAGCAGTACTTC.

V and J are TRBV7-9 and TRBJ2-1; D is undetermined. The CDR3 runs to 14 residues. Trimming stripped 2 bases from V and 5 bases from J, with 10 bases between. The germline V gene has CDR1 SEHNR and CDR2 FQNEAQ (reference sequence). The DNA for the CDR3 is TGTGCCAGCAGCTTACGACGGGTGGACAATGAGCAGTTCTTC. This codes for CASSLRRVDNEQFF.